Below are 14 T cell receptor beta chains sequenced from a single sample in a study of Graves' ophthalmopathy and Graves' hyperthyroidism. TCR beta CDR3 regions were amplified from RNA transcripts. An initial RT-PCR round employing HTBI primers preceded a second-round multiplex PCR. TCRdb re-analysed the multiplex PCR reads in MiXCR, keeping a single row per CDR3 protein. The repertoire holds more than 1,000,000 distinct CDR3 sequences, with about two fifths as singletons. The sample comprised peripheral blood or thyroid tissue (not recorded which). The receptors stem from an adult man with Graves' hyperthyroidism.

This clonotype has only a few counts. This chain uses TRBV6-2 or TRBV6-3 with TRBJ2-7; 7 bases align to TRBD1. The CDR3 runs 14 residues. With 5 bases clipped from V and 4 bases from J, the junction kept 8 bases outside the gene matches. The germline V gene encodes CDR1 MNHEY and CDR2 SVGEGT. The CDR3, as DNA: TGTGCCAGCAGTGCCGGGACAGCTGATTACGAGCAGTACTTC. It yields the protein CASSAGTADYEQYF.

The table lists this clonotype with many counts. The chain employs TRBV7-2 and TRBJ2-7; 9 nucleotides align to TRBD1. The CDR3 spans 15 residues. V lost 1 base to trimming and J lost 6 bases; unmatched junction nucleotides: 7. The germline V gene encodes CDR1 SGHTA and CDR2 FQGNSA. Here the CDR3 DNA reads TGTGCCAGCAGCTTAGTAGGGACAGGGTTTCGCGAGCAGTACTTC. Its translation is CASSLVGTGFREQYF.

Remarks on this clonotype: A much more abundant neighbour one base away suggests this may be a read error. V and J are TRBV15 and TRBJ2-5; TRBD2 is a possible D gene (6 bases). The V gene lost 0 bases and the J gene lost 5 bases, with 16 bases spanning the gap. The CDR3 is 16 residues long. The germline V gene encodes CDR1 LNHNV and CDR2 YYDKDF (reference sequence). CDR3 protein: CATSRDMRGAGETQYF. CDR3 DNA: TGTGCCACCAGCAGAGATATGCGGGGAGCTGGGGAGACCCAGTACTTC. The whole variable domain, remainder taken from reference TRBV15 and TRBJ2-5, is DAMVIQNPRYQVTQFGKPVTLSCSQTLNHNVMYWYQQKSSQAPKLLFHYYDKDFNNEADTPDNFQSRRPNTSFCFLDIRSPGLGDTAMYLCATSRDMRGAGETQYFGPGTRLLVL.

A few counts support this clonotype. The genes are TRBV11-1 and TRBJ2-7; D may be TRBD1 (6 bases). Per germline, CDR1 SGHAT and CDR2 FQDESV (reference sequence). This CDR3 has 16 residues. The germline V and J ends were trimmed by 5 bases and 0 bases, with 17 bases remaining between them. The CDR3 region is CASSGGQTESSYEQYF. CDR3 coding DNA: TGTGCCAGCAGCGGGGGCCAGACCGAAAGCTCCTACGAGCAGTACTTC.

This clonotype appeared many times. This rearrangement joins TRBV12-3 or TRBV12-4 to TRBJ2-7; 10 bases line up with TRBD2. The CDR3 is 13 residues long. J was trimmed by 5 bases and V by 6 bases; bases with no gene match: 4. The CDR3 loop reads CASRLAGPNEQYF. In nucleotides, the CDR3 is TGTGCCAGCAGACTAGCGGGACCGAACGAGCAGTACTTC.

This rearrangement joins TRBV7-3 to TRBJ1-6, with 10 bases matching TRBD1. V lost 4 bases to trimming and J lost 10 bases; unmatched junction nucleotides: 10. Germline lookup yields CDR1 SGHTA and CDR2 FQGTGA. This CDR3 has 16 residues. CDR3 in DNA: TGTGCCAGCAGCTCCACGGGGGACAGGGGCGGCTCACCCCTCCACTTT. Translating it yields CASSSTGDRGGSPLHF.

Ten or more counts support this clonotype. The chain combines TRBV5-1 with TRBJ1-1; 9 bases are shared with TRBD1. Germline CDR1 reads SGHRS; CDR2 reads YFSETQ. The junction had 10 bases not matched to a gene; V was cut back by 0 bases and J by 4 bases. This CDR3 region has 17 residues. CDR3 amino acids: CASSLGFAGQGRTEAFF. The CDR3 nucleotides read TGCGCCAGCAGCTTGGGGTTCGCAGGACAGGGGCGCACTGAAGCTTTCTTT. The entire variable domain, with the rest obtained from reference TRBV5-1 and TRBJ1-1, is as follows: KAGVTQTPRYLIKTRGQQVTLSCSPISGHRSVSWYQQTPGQGLQFLFEYFSETQRNKGNFPGRFSGRQFSNSRSEMNVSTLELGDSALYLCASSLGFAGQGRTEAFFGQGTRLTVV.

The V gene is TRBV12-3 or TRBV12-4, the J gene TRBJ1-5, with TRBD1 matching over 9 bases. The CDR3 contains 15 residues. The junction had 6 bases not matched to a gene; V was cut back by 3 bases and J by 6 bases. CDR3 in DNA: TGTGCCAGCAGTTTGGGACAGGGAGCAAGTCAGCCCCAGCATTTT. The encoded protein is CASSLGQGASQPQHF.

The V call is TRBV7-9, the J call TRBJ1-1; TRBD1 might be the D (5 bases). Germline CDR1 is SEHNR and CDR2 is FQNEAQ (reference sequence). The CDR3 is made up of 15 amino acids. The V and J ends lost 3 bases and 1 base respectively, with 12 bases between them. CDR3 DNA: TGTGCCAGCAGCTTTGGGGTGACAGCGAACACTGAAGCTTTCTTT. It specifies CASSFGVTANTEAFF. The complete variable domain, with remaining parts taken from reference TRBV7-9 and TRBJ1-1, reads DTGVSQNPRHKITKRGQNVTFRCDPISEHNRLYWYRQTLGQGPEFLTYFQNEAQLEKSRLLSDRFSAERPKGSFSTLEIQRTEQGDSAMYLCASSFGVTANTEAFFGQGTRLTVV.

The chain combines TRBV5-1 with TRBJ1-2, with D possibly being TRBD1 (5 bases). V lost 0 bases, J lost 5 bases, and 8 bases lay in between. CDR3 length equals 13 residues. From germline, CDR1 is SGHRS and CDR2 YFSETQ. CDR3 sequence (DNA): TGCGCCAGCAGCTTGGTACAGGAGTATGGCTACACCTTC. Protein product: CASSLVQEYGYTF.

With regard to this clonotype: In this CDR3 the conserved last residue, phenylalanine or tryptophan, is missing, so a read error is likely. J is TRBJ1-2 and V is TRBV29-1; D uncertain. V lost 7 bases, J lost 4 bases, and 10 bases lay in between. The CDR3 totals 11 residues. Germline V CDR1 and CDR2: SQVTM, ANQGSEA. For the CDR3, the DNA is TGCAGCGCAGAAGGTGTCTATGGCTACACCCTC. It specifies CSAEGVYGYTL.

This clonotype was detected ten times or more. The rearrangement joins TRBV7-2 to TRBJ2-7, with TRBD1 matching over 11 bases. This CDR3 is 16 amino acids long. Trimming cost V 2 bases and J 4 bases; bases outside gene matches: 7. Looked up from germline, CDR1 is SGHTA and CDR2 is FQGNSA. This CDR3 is CASSLRGDRGLYEQYF. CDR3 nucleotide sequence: TGTGCCAGCAGCTTAAGGGGGGACAGGGGGTTGTACGAGCAGTACTTC. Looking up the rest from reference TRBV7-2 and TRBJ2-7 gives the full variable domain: GAGVSQSPSNKVTEKGKDVELRCDPISGHTALYWYRQSLGQGLEFLIYFQGNSAPDKSGLPSDRFSAERTGGSVSTLTIQRTQQEDSAVYLCASSLRGDRGLYEQYFGPGTRLTVT.

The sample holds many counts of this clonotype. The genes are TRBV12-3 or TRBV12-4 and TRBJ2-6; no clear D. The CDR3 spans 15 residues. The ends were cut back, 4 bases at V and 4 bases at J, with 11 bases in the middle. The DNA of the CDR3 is TGTGCCAGCAGTTCTACCTCCTCGGGGGCCAACGTCCTGACTTTC. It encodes CASSSTSSGANVLTF.

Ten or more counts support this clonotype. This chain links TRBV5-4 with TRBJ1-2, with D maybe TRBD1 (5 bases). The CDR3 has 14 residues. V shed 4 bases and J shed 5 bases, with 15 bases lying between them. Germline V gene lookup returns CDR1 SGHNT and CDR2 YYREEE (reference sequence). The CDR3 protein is CASSPRRGGYGYTF. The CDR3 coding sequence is TGTGCCAGCAGCCCCCGACGGGGCGGGTATGGCTACACCTTC.